A single T cell receptor beta chain is shown here with its context. The antigen remains unidentified. This sample was included in a study of radiotherapy plus CTLA-4 blockade in lung cancer. Using immunoSEQ multiplex PCR, the repertoire was profiled, and TCRdb retains in-frame clones only, with some absent. Among over 40,000 clones listed, more than 75% were seen once. From germline, CDR1 is GTSNPN and CDR2 SVGIG (reference sequence). This CDR3 comprises 18 residues. V shed 1 base, J shed 6 bases, and the junction held 10 bases outside the gene matches. Study-wide points: In blood, tumor-derived TCR clones expanded after radiotherapy plus ipilimumab.

This sample comprised peripheral blood, obtained from a patient treated with radiotherapy plus ipilimumab. V gene TRBV30 combines with J gene TRBJ2-2; TRBD2 matches at 14 bases. The sequence was obtained from a human donor with non-small cell lung cancer who had stable disease on radiotherapy plus ipilimumab. The CDR3 coding sequence is TGTGCCTGGAGTGGGGGACTAGCGGGAGACAAGGCGGCCGGGGAGCTGTTTTTT. It encodes CAWSGGLAGDKAAGELFF.